The 31 T cell receptor beta chains in this list originate from one sample, sequenced in a study of T cell repertoires in cytomegalovirus infection. Their antigen targets remain unknown. One entry per CDR3 protein, called by TCRdb with MiXCR from the reads. The repertoire holds about 900,000 distinct CDR3 sequences, with around 30% as singletons. The material was cultured CD8+ T cells from PBMCs, obtained from culture after CMV antigen stimulation. The origin of the receptors is a human donor in good health (CMV status not recorded). Some clones in this sample may be carry-over from other donors' samples.

This clonotype was detected many times. The chain uses TRBV5-1 and TRBJ2-1; D is uncertain. The V end was cut by 4 bases, the J end by 0 bases, with 11 bases between. The CDR3 length is 15 residues. Germline loops: CDR1 SGHRS, CDR2 YFSETQ. CDR3 sequence (DNA): TGCGCCAGCAGCCCAACCCCGAGCTCCTACAATGAGCAGTTCTTC. Protein product: CASSPTPSSYNEQFF.

This clonotype was seen more than once but under ten times. This chain uses TRBV27 with TRBJ2-7, with D perhaps being TRBD1 or TRBD2 (6 bases each). The CDR3 spans 14 residues. With 5 bases removed from V and 3 bases from J, the gap between germline ends came to 14 bases. Germline V gene data show CDR1 as MNHEY and CDR2 as SMNVEV (reference sequence). In DNA, the CDR3 is TGTGCCAGCAGTCGGAGGGGACACGTCTACGAGCAGTACTTC. It yields the protein CASSRRGHVYEQYF.

This chain uses TRBV16 with TRBJ1-5; D is perhaps TRBD1 (5 bases). There are 12 residues in the CDR3. Germline loops: CDR1 KGHSY, CDR2 FQNENV. Trimming took 3 bases from V and 6 from J, leaving 6 bases between them. The CDR3 loop reads CASSHRVQPQHF. CDR3 DNA sequence: TGTGCCAGCAGCCACAGGGTTCAGCCCCAGCATTTT.

The chain links TRBV29-1 to TRBJ2-2; 8 bases are shared with TRBD1. Trimming cost V 4 bases and J 1 base; bases outside gene matches: 8. CDR1 is SQVTM, CDR2 ANQGSEA, per germline. The length of the CDR3 is 16 residues. CDR3 nucleotides: TGCAGCGTTGTCTTTCTCAGGGGGCGGAACACCGGGGAGCTGTTTTTT. This translates into CSVVFLRGRNTGELFF.

The chain has TRBV12-3 or TRBV12-4 and TRBJ2-3; 11 positions match TRBD2. The CDR3 has 16 residues. The V segment lost 5 bases and the J segment 0 bases; nucleotides outside the gene matches: 4. DNA of the CDR3: TGTGCCAGCAGTATGACTAGCGGGGCTAGCACAGATACGCAGTATTTT. Translated: CASSMTSGASTDTQYF.

The CDR3 region is CASSSLTGALEPQHF. CDR3 bases: TGTGCCAGCAGCTCCCTCACAGGGGCCCTGGAGCCCCAGCATTTT. The chain is built from TRBV7-2 and TRBJ1-5; TRBD1 matches at 7 bases. The V segment lost 4 bases and the J segment 8 bases; nucleotides outside the gene matches: 11. The CDR3 is made up of 15 amino acids. Germline-derived CDR1 and CDR2 are SGHTA and FQGNSA. The full variable domain, rest sourced from reference TRBV7-2 and TRBJ1-5, is GAGVSQSPSNKVTEKGKDVELRCDPISGHTALYWYRQSLGQGLEFLIYFQGNSAPDKSGLPSDRFSAERTGGSVSTLTIQRTQQEDSAVYLCASSSLTGALEPQHFGDGTRLSIL.

The rearrangement links TRBV7-9 to TRBJ1-2; D not resolved. Trimming left V 4 bases short and J 4 bases short, with 13 bases between. CDR1 and CDR2 (germline): SEHNR, FQNEAQ (reference sequence). The CDR3 has 14 residues. CDR3: CASSSGGRIYGYTF. Here the CDR3 DNA reads TGTGCCAGCAGCTCTGGTGGGAGGATCTATGGCTACACCTTC.

V and J are TRBV6-6 and TRBJ1-5; D is undetermined. Germline V lookup: CDR1 MNHNY, CDR2 SVGAGI (reference sequence). Trimming left V 7 bases short and J 0 bases short, with 7 bases between. This CDR3 contains 13 residues. In DNA, the CDR3 is TGTGCCAGCACTCTCAATAGCAATCAGCCCCAGCATTTT. Protein product: CASTLNSNQPQHF.

With regard to this clonotype: A much larger clone differs from this one at a single base, so this may be a read error. This rearrangement joins TRBV7-2 to TRBJ2-7; TRBD2 is a possible D gene (6 bases). Germline CDR1 reads SGHTA; CDR2 reads FQGNSA. V gave up 1 base and J gave up 6 bases, with 22 bases separating them. The CDR3 runs to 17 residues. This chain's CDR3 is CASSLDFETSPEFEQYF. The CDR3 DNA follows: TGTGCCAGCAGCTTAGACTTTGAGACTAGTCCGGAATTCGAGCAGTACTTC.

The V gene is TRBV7-9, the J gene TRBJ1-3; tentatively, D is TRBD1 (5 bases). The CDR3 consists of 15 residues. V dropped 6 bases and J dropped 3 bases, with 15 bases sitting between them. Germline V gene lookup returns CDR1 SEHNR and CDR2 FQNEAQ (reference sequence). In nucleotides, the CDR3 is TGTGCCAGCAGTCTGCAGGGAGGACGTGGAAACACCATATATTTT. Translated, it gives CASSLQGGRGNTIYF.

This clonotype has only one observation. A read error may account for a junction end that differs from germline. J is TRBJ1-1 and V is TRBV12-3 or TRBV12-4; no reliable D call. This CDR3 has 11 residues. CDR3 sequence (DNA): TGTACCAGCAGTTTGTCAGTTGATGCTTTCTTT. It encodes CTSSLSVDAFF.

This chain connects TRBV28 to TRBJ2-2; no firm D call. V was clipped by 3 bases and J by 7 bases, with 9 bases between them. The CDR3 consists of 13 residues. Germline V CDR1 and CDR2: MDHEN, SYDVKM. CDR3 in DNA: TGTGCCAGCAGTTTTGGCCCCGGCGGGGAGCTGTTTTTT. Residues: CASSFGPGGELFF.

This clonotype was picked up many times. The chain joins TRBV7-8 to TRBJ1-1, with TRBD1 identical over 7 bases. The ends lost 4 bases at V and 1 base at J; junction bases unmatched: 9. This CDR3 has 16 amino acids. Germline CDR1 SGHVS, CDR2 FQNEAQ. The CDR3 loop reads CASSYSPGGGNTEAFF. CDR3 DNA sequence: TGTGCCAGCAGCTACTCTCCAGGGGGGGGGAACACTGAAGCTTTCTTT.

This rearrangement joins TRBV7-9 to TRBJ1-1; no firm D call. The CDR3 contains 13 residues. Per the germline V gene, CDR1 is SEHNR and CDR2 is FQNEAQ (reference sequence). V was cut by 6 bases and J by 5 bases, with 13 bases left in between. The CDR3 DNA follows: TGTGCCAGCAGTCGAAGACTAGGGACTGAAGCTTTCTTT. Amino acid sequence: CASSRRLGTEAFF.

This chain uses TRBV12-3 or TRBV12-4 with TRBJ2-6, with TRBD1 matching over 8 bases. Trimming removed 3 bases from V and 0 bases from J; junction bases left unmatched: 4. CDR3 size: 17 residues. The CDR3 is CASSLGTGSSGANVLTF. CDR3 sequence (DNA): TGTGCCAGCAGTTTGGGGACAGGAAGCTCTGGGGCCAACGTCCTGACTTTC.

This clonotype has a handful of counts. The chain combines TRBV12-5 with TRBJ2-3; a weak D match, TRBD2 (6 bases). CDR3 length equals 14 residues. Germline V lookup: CDR1 LGHNT, CDR2 FRNRAP. V was trimmed by 5 bases and J by 0 bases, leaving 9 bases between them. The CDR3 sequence: CASGGGTSTDTQYF. For the CDR3, the DNA is TGTGCTAGTGGTGGGGGGACTAGCACAGATACGCAGTATTTT.

The rearrangement links TRBV2 to TRBJ2-5; D could derive from TRBD1 or TRBD2 (6 bases each). Looked up from germline, CDR1 is SNHLY and CDR2 is FYNNEI. Trimming took 3 bases from V and 2 from J, leaving 13 bases between them. The CDR3 is 15 amino acids. CDR3 residues: CASSDRGASQETQYF. Here the CDR3 DNA reads TGTGCCAGCAGTGATAGGGGGGCTTCACAAGAGACCCAGTACTTC.

At least ten counts were recorded for this clonotype. The rearrangement joins TRBV28 to TRBJ2-5; TRBD2 agrees at 9 bases. Germline CDR1 is MDHEN and CDR2 is SYDVKM. Unmatched junction bases numbered 4, after V lost 3 bases and J lost 2 bases. CDR3 length: 15 residues. CDR3 DNA sequence: TGTGCCAGCAGTTTCCGACTAGCGGCACAAGAGACCCAGTACTTC. Protein product: CASSFRLAAQETQYF. The full variable domain, completed using reference TRBV28 and TRBJ2-5, is DVKVTQSSRYLVKRTGEKVFLECVQDMDHENMFWYRQDPGLGLRLIYFSYDVKMKEKGDIPEGYSVSREKKERFSLILESASTNQTSMYLCASSFRLAAQETQYFGPGTRLLVL.

The chain combines TRBV9 with TRBJ2-3; 9 bases line up with TRBD2. Germline CDR1 and CDR2: SGDLS and YYNGEE. V lost 0 bases, J lost 4 bases, and 6 bases stayed unmatched. The CDR3 is 16 amino acids. The CDR3 nucleotides read TGTGCCAGCAGCGTAGGACTAGCGGCCCTGGCAGATACGCAGTATTTT. It codes for CASSVGLAALADTQYF.

This clonotype was recorded at least ten times. The chain links TRBV7-2 to TRBJ1-1, with unresolved D. The CDR3 consists of 14 residues. The V and J ends lost 5 bases and 1 base respectively, with 11 bases between them. CDR1 SGHTA and CDR2 FQGNSA come from the germline V gene. CDR3 sequence (DNA): TGTGCCAGCAGCCTCTGGGGAGGGAACACTGAAGCTTTCTTT. Its translation: CASSLWGGNTEAFF.

CDR3 sequence: CASSLSPILGTEAFF. In DNA, the CDR3 is TGTGCCAGCAGTTTGAGCCCCATCTTGGGCACTGAAGCTTTCTTT. The chain links TRBV12-3 or TRBV12-4 to TRBJ1-1; D is unresolved. V lost 3 bases and J 4 bases, leaving 15 bases between the germline ends. CDR3 length: 15 amino acids.

This sequence joins TRBV19 and TRBJ2-7, with TRBD1 matching 9 bases. The ends lost 5 bases at V and 2 bases at J; junction bases unmatched: 7. The CDR3 spans 15 residues. Germline V lookup: CDR1 LNHDA, CDR2 SQIVND (reference sequence). CDR3 coding DNA: TGTGCCAGTAGTCCCGGGACAGGGCAAACCTACGAGCAGTACTTC. Translation gives CASSPGTGQTYEQYF.

In this sample, this clonotype turned up many times. The chain employs TRBV4-2 and TRBJ2-2; TRBD1 aligns across 10 bases. The CDR3 runs to 18 residues. CDR1 and CDR2 from the germline V gene are LGHNA and YNFKEQ. Germline trimming cut 0 bases from V and 2 bases from J; bases unmatched to any gene: 6. In nucleotides, the CDR3 is TGTGCCAGCAGCCAAGAAGTGTGGGACAGGGGCAACACCGGGGAGCTGTTTTTT. It specifies CASSQEVWDRGNTGELFF.

This chain uses TRBV12-3 or TRBV12-4 with TRBJ1-5; D is undetermined. The CDR3 runs 14 residues. V lost 3 bases and J lost 6, with 12 bases in between. The chain's CDR3 is CASSFFLGRQPQHF. The CDR3 DNA reads TGTGCCAGCAGTTTTTTTTTAGGGCGTCAGCCCCAGCATTTT.

CDR3 coding DNA: TGTGCCAGCAGTCCGGGTCCAGGGCTCAATGAGCAGTTCTTC. The encoded protein is CASSPGPGLNEQFF. The chain employs TRBV12-3 or TRBV12-4 and TRBJ2-1; D perhaps matches TRBD1 (5 bases). The CDR3 spans 14 residues. Trimming cost V 5 bases and J 6 bases, with 14 bases left between them.

To note about this clonotype: The missing conserved phenylalanine or tryptophan at the end of this CDR3 makes a read error likely. The chain carries TRBV7-6 and TRBJ2-5; D gene unclear. V dropped 6 bases and J dropped 4 bases, with 9 bases sitting between them. CDR3 size: 12 residues. Germline CDR1 reads SGHVS; CDR2 reads FNYEAQ. CDR3 nucleotide sequence: TGTGCCAGCAGTTCCCTAGGAGAGACCCAGTACTTG. Protein sequence: CASSSLGETQYL.

This clonotype was detected only a few times. The chain recombines TRBV6-6 with TRBJ1-5, with a possible D match to TRBD1 (5 bases). The germline V gene encodes CDR1 MNHNY and CDR2 SVGAGI (reference sequence). Trimming cost V 8 bases and J 7 bases, with 18 bases left between them. This CDR3 contains 14 residues. This chain's CDR3 is CASWGVTGSQPQHF. Here the CDR3 DNA reads TGTGCCAGCTGGGGGGTAACGGGTTCCCAGCCCCAGCATTTT.

This clonotype was detected only a few times. The chain links TRBV12-5 to TRBJ1-5; D not resolved. The CDR3 has 12 residues. CDR1 LGHNT and CDR2 FRNRAP come from the germline V gene. V was trimmed by 3 bases and J by 6 bases, leaving 6 bases between them. CDR3 in amino acids: CASGLEGQPQHF. The CDR3 coding sequence is TGTGCTAGTGGTTTAGAAGGTCAGCCCCAGCATTTT.

This clonotype was seen a few times. The V and J genes are TRBV5-1 and TRBJ2-1, with TRBD2 identical over 9 bases. Germline-derived CDR1 and CDR2 are SGHRS and YFSETQ. With V trimmed by 4 bases and J by 5 bases, 4 bases remained unmatched. This CDR3 is built from 14 residues. For the CDR3, the DNA is TGCGCCAGCAGCCCGGCGGGAGGGGACAATGAGCAGTTCTTC. Protein product: CASSPAGGDNEQFF. Variable domain in full (rest from reference TRBV5-1 and TRBJ2-1): KAGVTQTPRYLIKTRGQQVTLSCSPISGHRSVSWYQQTPGQGLQFLFEYFSETQRNKGNFPGRFSGRQFSNSRSEMNVSTLELGDSALYLCASSPAGGDNEQFFGPGTRLTVL.

The sample holds a few counts of this clonotype. This sequence joins TRBV7-6 and TRBJ2-7, with a possible D match to TRBD2 (5 bases). V lost 3 bases, J lost 3 bases, and 12 bases lay in between. CDR1 SGHVS and CDR2 FNYEAQ come from the germline V gene. The length of the CDR3 is 14 residues. The CDR3 loop is CASSLTGNGYEQYV. Written as DNA, the CDR3 is TGTGCCAGCAGCTTGACGGGGAACGGCTACGAGCAGTACGTC.

The rearrangement joins TRBV27 to TRBJ2-2; D gene uncertain. CDR3 length: 13 residues. V was pared by 3 bases and J by 4 bases, with 6 bases between. CDR1 and CDR2 from the germline V gene are MNHEY and SMNVEV (reference sequence). As DNA, the CDR3 is TGTGCCAGCAGTTTTTGGGCCACCGGGGAGCTGTTTTTT. Amino acid sequence: CASSFWATGELFF.